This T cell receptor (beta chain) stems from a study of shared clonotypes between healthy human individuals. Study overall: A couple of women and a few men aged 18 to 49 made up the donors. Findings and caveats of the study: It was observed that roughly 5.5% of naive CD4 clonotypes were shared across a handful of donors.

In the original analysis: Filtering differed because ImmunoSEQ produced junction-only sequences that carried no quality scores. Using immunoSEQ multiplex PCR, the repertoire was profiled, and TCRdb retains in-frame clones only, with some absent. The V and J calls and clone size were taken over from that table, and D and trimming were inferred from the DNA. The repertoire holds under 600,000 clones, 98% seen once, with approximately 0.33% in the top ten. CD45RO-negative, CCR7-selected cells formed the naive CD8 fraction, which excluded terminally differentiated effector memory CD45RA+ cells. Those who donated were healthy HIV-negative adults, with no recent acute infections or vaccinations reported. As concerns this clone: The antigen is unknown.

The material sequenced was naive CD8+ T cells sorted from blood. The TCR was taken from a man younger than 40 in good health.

The CDR3 region has the DNA TGTGCCAGCAGCGTATCGGGGGTCAATGAGCAGTTCTTC. Amino acids: CASSVSGVNEQFF. The genes are TRBV9 and TRBJ2-1; maybe TRBD2 (6 bases). V shed 1 base and J shed 6 bases, with 8 bases lying between them. CDR3 length: 13 residues. The germline V gene has CDR1 SGDLS and CDR2 YYNGEE.